A selection of T cell receptor beta chains follows, all from one sample in a study of regulatory T cells in long-lasting Graves disease. In TCRdb, the multiplex PCR reads were re-called with MiXCR into one record per CDR3 protein. This sample has roughly 500,000 distinct CDR3 sequences, with approximately 12% found just once. The same data also contributed to another study, on T cells in Graves' hyperthyroidism and ophthalmopathy.

The sequenced sample was peripheral blood mononuclear cells (PBMCs), obtained at new diagnosis, from a patient treated with antithyroid drugs. These receptors all come from a woman under 40 with Graves disease. The CDR3 runs from the conserved cysteine through the conserved F or W. A D gene is named only where the DNA matches it firmly. Clone sizes are given selectively: once, few, many, or a class where the clone is expanded.

size	V	D	length	J	CDR3	DNA
many	TRBV11-2	TRBD2	16	TRBJ2-1	CASTRTSGRATGEQFF	TGTGCCAGCACGCGAACTAGCGGGAGGGCGACCGGTGAGCAGTTCTTC
-	TRBV24-1	-	13	TRBJ1-4	CATSEGSNEKLFF	TGTGCCACCAGTGAGGGGTCTAATGAAAAACTGTTTTTT
many	TRBV7-2	TRBD2	16	TRBJ2-1	CASSLAVWSGISEQFF	TGTGCCAGCAGCTTAGCTGTCTGGAGCGGGATTAGTGAGCAGTTCTTC
-	TRBV6-1	TRBD2	15	TRBJ2-1	CASTSLAGEHNEQFF	TGTGCCAGCACCTCACTAGCGGGAGAGCATAATGAGCAGTTCTTC
many	TRBV10-3	TRBD1	13	TRBJ1-1	CAIATGTDTEAFF	TGTGCCATCGCGACAGGGACGGACACTGAAGCTTTCTTT
-	TRBV5-5	-	15	TRBJ1-6	CASGGGGTGNSPLHF	TGTGCCAGCGGGGGGGGGGGCACCGGCAATTCACCCCTCCACTTT
-	TRBV4-2	-	13	TRBJ1-2	CASSQVRGDGYTF	TGTGCCAGCAGCCAAGTAAGGGGAGATGGCTACACCTTC
many	TRBV30	-	12	TRBJ1-1	CAWSGTILEAFF	TGTGCCTGGAGTGGGACAATACTGGAAGCTTTCTTT
many	TRBV5-1	-	14	TRBJ2-2	CASSSLGNTGELFF	TGCGCCAGCAGCTCACTAGGGAACACCGGGGAGCTGTTTTTT
many	TRBV20-1	TRBD2	20	TRBJ2-1	CSARDYRPLAGVSSYNEQFF	TGCAGTGCTAGAGACTACCGCCCCCTAGCGGGAGTTAGCTCCTACAATGAGCAGTTCTTC
many	TRBV7-3	TRBD1	14	TRBJ2-3	CASSFTGETDTQYF	TGTGCCAGCAGCTTCACAGGGGAAACAGATACGCAGTATTTT
many	TRBV7-9	TRBD1	13	TRBJ2-7	CASSLSGGDEQYF	TGTGCCAGCAGCTTATCAGGGGGCGACGAGCAGTACTTC
many	TRBV6-1	-	14	TRBJ2-2	CASSDRGQIGELFF	TGTGCCAGCAGTGACCGGGGGCAGATCGGGGAGCTGTTTTTT
many	TRBV11-1	TRBD2	15	TRBJ2-7	CASSRTSGSGYEQYF	TGTGCCAGCAGCCGAACTAGCGGGAGTGGTTACGAGCAGTACTTC
many	TRBV5-1	-	15	TRBJ2-3	CASRPIADSTDTQYF	TGCGCCAGCAGACCGATAGCGGATAGCACGGATACGCAGTATTTT
-	TRBV20-1	TRBD2	18	TRBJ2-3	CSARAPSGRDPSTDTQYF	TGCAGTGCTAGGGCCCCTAGCGGGAGAGACCCAAGCACAGATACGCAGTATTTT
many	TRBV2	-	14	TRBJ1-1	CASSVLQGGLGAFF	TGTGCCAGCAGTGTCTTGCAGGGAGGGCTTGGAGCTTTCTTT
-	TRBV4-3	TRBD2	19	TRBJ2-7	CASSQVYSSGRSSGYEQYF	TGCGCCAGCAGCCAAGTTTATTCTAGCGGGAGATCAAGCGGGTACGAGCAGTACTTC
many	TRBV12-3/TRBV12-4	-	12	TRBJ2-1	CASTNTNNEQFF	TGTGCCAGCACTAATACTAACAATGAGCAGTTCTTC
-	TRBV19	-	14	TRBJ2-4	CASSMVATSNIQYF	TGTGCCAGTAGTATGGTAGCAACTTCAAACATTCAGTACTTC
many	TRBV20-1	-	17	TRBJ2-2	CSARDLPGKSNTGELFF	TGCAGTGCTAGAGATCTTCCAGGGAAGTCGAACACCGGGGAGCTGTTTTTT
-	TRBV27	-	15	TRBJ1-4	CASGTEVTTNEKLFF	TGTGCCAGCGGAACCGAGGTTACAACTAATGAAAAACTGTTTTTT
many	TRBV20-1	TRBD2	15	TRBJ2-1	CSASGAVGGMNEQFF	TGCAGTGCAAGCGGGGCTGTGGGAGGGATGAATGAGCAGTTCTTC
many	TRBV18	TRBD1	14	TRBJ1-2	CASSPNNRGYGYTF	TGTGCCAGCTCACCCAATAACAGGGGCTATGGCTACACCTTC
many	TRBV15	-	16	TRBJ2-5	CATSREVASAQETQYF	TGTGCCACCAGCAGAGAAGTGGCTAGCGCTCAAGAGACCCAGTACTTC
few	TRBV7-3	-	13	TRBJ1-3	CASSLQVGNTIYF	TGTGCCAGCAGCTTACAAGTTGGAAACACCATATATTTT
-	TRBV7-3	TRBD2	16	TRBJ2-2	CASSRIFSGNPGELFF	TGTGCCAGCAGCCGGATCTTCAGCGGGAATCCCGGGGAGCTGTTTTTT
many	TRBV7-8	TRBD2	16	TRBJ2-1	CASSLTLAGGYNEQFF	TGTGCCAGCAGCTTAACCTTGGCGGGGGGGTACAATGAGCAGTTCTTC
-	TRBV5-1	TRBD1	15	TRBJ1-1	CASSSGAGGYSEAFF	TGTGCCAGCAGCTCAGGGGCAGGGGGCTATTCTGAAGCTTTCTTT
many	TRBV6-5	TRBD1	15	TRBJ1-2	CASSYSETGEGGYTF	TGTGCCAGCAGTTACTCGGAGACAGGGGAGGGTGGCTACACCTTC
-	TRBV6-2/TRBV6-3	TRBD1	12	TRBJ1-1	CATEQGFTEAFF	TGTGCCACCGAACAGGGGTTCACTGAAGCTTTCTTT
many	TRBV7-3	-	15	TRBJ2-5	CASSLHQSSPRTQYF	TGTGCCAGCAGCCTTCATCAAAGCTCTCCGAGGACCCAGTACTTC
-	TRBV29-1	TRBD2	14	TRBJ2-7	CSVELAGYSYEQYF	TGCAGCGTGGAACTAGCGGGGTACTCCTACGAGCAGTACTTC
many	TRBV3-1	TRBD2	14	TRBJ2-1	CASSRLAATNEQFF	TGTGCCAGCAGTCGACTAGCGGCTACCAATGAGCAGTTCTTC
-	TRBV20-1	-	13	TRBJ1-5	CSAKGELNQPQHF	TGCAGTGCTAAAGGGGAACTCAATCAGCCCCAGCATTTT
few	TRBV5-6	-	15	TRBJ2-1	CASSFAGSRYNEQFF	TGTGCCAGCAGCTTCGCCGGGAGTCGCTACAATGAGCAGTTCTTC
few	TRBV13	-	13	TRBJ1-2	CASLGGPNYGYTF	TGTGCCTCCCTTGGAGGACCTAACTATGGCTACACCTTC
-	TRBV5-4	-	16	TRBJ2-3	CASSSLAGRETDTQYF	TGTGCCAGCAGCTCCCTAGCAGGAAGGGAAACAGATACGCAGTATTTT
many	TRBV2	-	11	TRBJ1-1	CASSEWAEAFF	TGTGCCAGCAGTGAGTGGGCTGAAGCTTTCTTT
many	TRBV7-8	TRBD2	14	TRBJ2-7	CASSPTREVYEQYF	TGTGCCAGCAGCCCTACACGGGAGGTCTACGAGCAGTACTTC
-	TRBV7-8	-	15	TRBJ2-7	CASSLQTDRFYEQYF	TGTGCCAGCAGCTTACAAACGGACAGATTCTACGAGCAGTACTTC
many	TRBV28	TRBD2	14	TRBJ2-1	CASIASSGSNEQFF	TGTGCCAGCATAGCATCTAGCGGGTCTAATGAGCAGTTCTTC
few	TRBV7-2	TRBD2	17	TRBJ2-4	CASSQGGGSPAKNIQYF	TGTGCCAGCAGCCAAGGCGGCGGGAGTCCAGCCAAAAACATTCAGTACTTC
-	TRBV5-6	-	15	TRBJ1-2	CASSLLGPKGYGYTF	TGTGCCAGCAGCTTACTAGGGCCGAAAGGCTATGGCTACACCTTC
few	TRBV30	TRBD1	16	TRBJ1-1	CAWSALAKDRVTEAFF	TGTGCCTGGAGCGCCCTTGCCAAGGACAGGGTCACTGAAGCTTTCTTT
many	TRBV27	TRBD2	17	TRBJ2-1	CASSLFPSGSSYNEQFF	TGTGCCAGCAGTTTATTTCCTAGCGGGAGCTCCTACAATGAGCAGTTCTTC
many	TRBV2	-	12	TRBJ1-1	CATRLGQSEAFF	TGTGCCACCCGACTTGGGCAGAGTGAAGCTTTCTTT
-	TRBV5-6	-	11	TRBJ2-7	CASSLSSEQYF	TGTGCCAGCAGCTTATCAAGCGAGCAGTACTTC
many	TRBV6-5	-	17	TRBJ1-5	CASSYSRPWVGNQPQHF	TGTGCCAGCAGTTACTCGAGACCGTGGGTGGGCAATCAGCCCCAGCATTTT
many	TRBV19	TRBD2	16	TRBJ2-3	CASSIVVAGSTDTQYF	TGTGCCAGTAGTATAGTGGTAGCGGGAAGTACAGATACGCAGTATTTT
many	TRBV18	-	13	TRBJ2-7	CASSPTYSYEQYF	TGTGCCAGCTCACCGACTTACTCCTACGAGCAGTACTTC